The entry below describes one T cell receptor (beta chain). Germline V gene lookup returns CDR1 MRHNA and CDR2 SNTAGT. V gave up 1 base and J gave up 0 bases, with 12 bases separating them. The CDR3 is 17 residues long. Under the authors' procedure: Reference gene primers were amplified, and this amplification served to estimate nucleated cell counts. Produced via immunoSEQ multiplex PCR; TCRdb's table is partial and in-frame only. For V, J and clone size, that table is used; D and trimming come from the DNA. The sample yields about 150,000 clones, approximately 83% seen once. This sample was taken from a study of blood T cell repertoires in COVID-19. Across the study: The samples span acute and convalescent COVID-19 from the United States, Italy and Spain.

This TCR derives from a woman of 80 years or more with acute or convalescent COVID-19. The chain couples TRBV6-4 to TRBJ2-2, with a possible D match to TRBD2 (6 bases). The source material was peripheral blood. CDR3 DNA sequence: TGTGCCAGCAGTGACTTCGGGCGGGGCGCGAACACCGGGGAGCTGTTTTTT. Translating gives CASSDFGRGANTGELFF.